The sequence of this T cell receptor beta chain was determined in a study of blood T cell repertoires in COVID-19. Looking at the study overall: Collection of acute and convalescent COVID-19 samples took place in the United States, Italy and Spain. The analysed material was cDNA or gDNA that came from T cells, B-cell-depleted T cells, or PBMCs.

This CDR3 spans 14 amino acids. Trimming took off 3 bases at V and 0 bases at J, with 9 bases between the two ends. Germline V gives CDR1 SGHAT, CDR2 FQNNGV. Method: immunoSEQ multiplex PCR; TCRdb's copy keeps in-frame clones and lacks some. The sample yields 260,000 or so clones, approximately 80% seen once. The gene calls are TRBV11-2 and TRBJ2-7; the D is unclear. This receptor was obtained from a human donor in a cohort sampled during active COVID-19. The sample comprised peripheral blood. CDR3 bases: TGTGCCAGCAGCTTGTCAGCGTACTCCTACGAGCAGTACTTC. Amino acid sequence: CASSLSAYSYEQYF.